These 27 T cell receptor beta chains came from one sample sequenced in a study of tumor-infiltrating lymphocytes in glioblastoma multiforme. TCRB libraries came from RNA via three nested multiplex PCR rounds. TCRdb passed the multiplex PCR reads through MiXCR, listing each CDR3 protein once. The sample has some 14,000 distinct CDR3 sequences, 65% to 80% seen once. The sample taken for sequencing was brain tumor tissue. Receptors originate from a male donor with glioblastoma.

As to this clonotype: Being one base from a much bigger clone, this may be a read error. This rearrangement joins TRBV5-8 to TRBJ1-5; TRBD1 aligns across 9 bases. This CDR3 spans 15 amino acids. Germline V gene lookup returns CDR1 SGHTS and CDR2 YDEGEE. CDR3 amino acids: CAGSWGQGRHQPQHF. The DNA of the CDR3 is TGTGCCGGCAGCTGGGGACAGGGAAGACATCAGCCCCAGCATTTT.

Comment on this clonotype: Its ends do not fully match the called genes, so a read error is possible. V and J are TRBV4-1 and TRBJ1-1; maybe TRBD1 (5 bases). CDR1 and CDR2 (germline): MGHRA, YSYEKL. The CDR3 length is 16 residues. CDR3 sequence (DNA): TGCACCAGCAGAAAAGATCGCTACAGGCAGAACATTGAAGCTTTCTTT. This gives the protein CTSRKDRYRQNIEAFF.

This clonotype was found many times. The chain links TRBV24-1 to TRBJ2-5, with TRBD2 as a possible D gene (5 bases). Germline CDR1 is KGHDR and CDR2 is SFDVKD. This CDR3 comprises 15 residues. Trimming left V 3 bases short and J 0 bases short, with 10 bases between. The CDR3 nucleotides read TGTGCCACCAGTGATACCGGGGAGAACCAAGAGACCCAGTACTTC. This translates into CATSDTGENQETQYF.

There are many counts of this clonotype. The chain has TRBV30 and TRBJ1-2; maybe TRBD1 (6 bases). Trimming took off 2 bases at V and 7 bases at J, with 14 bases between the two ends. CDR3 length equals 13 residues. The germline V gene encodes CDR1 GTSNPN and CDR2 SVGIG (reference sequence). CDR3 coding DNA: TGTGCCTGGAGTAGGCAGGGGCTGACTGGCTACACCTTC. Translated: CAWSRQGLTGYTF.

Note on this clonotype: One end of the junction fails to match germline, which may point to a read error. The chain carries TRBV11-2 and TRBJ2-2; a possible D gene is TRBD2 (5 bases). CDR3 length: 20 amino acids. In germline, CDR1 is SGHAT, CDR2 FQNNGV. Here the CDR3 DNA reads TGTGCCAGCACCCCCTCATCCGGCCAAGGGCCAGCGGTAAACACCGTGGAGCTGTTTTTT. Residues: CASTPSSGQGPAVNTVELFF.

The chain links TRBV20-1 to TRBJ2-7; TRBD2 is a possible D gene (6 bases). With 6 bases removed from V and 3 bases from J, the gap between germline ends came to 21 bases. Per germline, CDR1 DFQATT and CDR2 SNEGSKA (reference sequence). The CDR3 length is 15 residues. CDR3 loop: CSARDPNGSVYEQYF. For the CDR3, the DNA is TGCAGTGCCAGGGACCCCAACGGGAGTGTCTACGAGCAGTACTTC.

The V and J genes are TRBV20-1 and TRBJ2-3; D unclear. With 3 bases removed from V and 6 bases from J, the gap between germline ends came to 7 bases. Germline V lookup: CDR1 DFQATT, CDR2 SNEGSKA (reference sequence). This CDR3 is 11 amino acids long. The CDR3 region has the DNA TGCAGTGCTAGGACACTGGATACGCAGTATTTT. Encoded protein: CSARTLDTQYF.

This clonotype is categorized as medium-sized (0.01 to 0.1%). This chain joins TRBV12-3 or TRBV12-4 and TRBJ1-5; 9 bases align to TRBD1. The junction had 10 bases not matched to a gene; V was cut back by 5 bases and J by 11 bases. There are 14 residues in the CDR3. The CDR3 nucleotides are TGTGCCAGCAGTAAATCGGGACAGGGCACAACCCAGCATTTT. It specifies CASSKSGQGTTQHF.

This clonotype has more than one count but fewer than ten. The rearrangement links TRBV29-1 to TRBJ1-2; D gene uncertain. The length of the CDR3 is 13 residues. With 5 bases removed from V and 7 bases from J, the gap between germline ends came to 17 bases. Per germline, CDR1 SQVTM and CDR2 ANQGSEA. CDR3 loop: CSVTNDKTLGYTF. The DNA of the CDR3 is TGCAGCGTTACTAACGACAAGACGCTTGGCTACACCTTC.

The CDR3 coding sequence is TGTGCCAGCAGCCCCCCGGGACTAGCGGGGAACACAGATACGCAGTATTTT. It yields the protein CASSPPGLAGNTDTQYF. V gene TRBV7-2 combines with J gene TRBJ2-3; 13 nucleotides agree with TRBD2. V lost 5 bases, J lost 2 bases, and 7 bases stayed unmatched. CDR3 length: 17 residues. Germline assignment: CDR1 SGHTA and CDR2 FQGNSA.

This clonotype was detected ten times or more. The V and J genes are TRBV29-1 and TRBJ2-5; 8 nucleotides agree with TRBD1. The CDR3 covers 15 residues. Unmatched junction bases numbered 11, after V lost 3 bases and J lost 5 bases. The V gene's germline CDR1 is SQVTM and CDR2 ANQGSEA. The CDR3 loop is CSVDLQGAVGETQYF. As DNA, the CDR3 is TGCAGCGTTGATTTGCAGGGGGCGGTAGGGGAGACCCAGTACTTC.

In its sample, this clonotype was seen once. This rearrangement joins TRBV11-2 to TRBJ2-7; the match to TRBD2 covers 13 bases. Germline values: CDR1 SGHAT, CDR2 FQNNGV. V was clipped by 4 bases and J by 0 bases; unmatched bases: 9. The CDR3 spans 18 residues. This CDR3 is CASSWTSGRLSYSYEQYF. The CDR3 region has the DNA TGTGCCAGCAGCTGGACTAGCGGGAGACTCAGTTACTCCTACGAGCAGTACTTC.

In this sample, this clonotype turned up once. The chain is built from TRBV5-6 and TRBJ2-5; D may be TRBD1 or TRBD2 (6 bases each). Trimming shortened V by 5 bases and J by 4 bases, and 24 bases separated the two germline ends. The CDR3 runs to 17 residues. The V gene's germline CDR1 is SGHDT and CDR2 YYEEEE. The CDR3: CASSFPGGIARGETQYF. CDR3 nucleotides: TGTGCCAGCAGTTTTCCCGGGGGCATCGCAAGAGGAGAGACCCAGTACTTC.

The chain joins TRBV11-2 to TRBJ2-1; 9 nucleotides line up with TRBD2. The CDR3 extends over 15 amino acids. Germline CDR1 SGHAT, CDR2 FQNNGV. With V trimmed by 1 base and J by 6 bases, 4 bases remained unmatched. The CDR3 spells CASSLGGGAGNEQFF. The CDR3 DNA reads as TGTGCCAGCAGCTTAGGCGGGGGGGCCGGCAATGAGCAGTTCTTC. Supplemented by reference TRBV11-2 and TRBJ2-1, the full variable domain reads EAGVAQSPRYKIIEKRQSVAFWCNPISGHATLYWYQQILGQGPKLLIQFQNNGVVDDSQLPKDRFSAERLKGVDSTLKIQPAKLEDSAVYLCASSLGGGAGNEQFFGPGTRLTVL.

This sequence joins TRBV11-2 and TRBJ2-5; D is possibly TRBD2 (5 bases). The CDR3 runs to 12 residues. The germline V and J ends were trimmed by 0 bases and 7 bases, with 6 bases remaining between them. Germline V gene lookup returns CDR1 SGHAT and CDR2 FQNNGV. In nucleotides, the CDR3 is TGTGCCAGCAGCTTAGATCGGGGGACCCAGTACTTC. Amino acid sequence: CASSLDRGTQYF.

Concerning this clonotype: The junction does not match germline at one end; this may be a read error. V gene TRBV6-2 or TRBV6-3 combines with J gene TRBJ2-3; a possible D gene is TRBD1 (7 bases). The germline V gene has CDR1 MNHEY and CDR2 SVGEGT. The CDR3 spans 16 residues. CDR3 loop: CASSYSRGASADTQYF. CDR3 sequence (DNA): TGTGCCAGCAGCTATAGCAGGGGGGCCTCGGCAGATACGCAATATTTT.

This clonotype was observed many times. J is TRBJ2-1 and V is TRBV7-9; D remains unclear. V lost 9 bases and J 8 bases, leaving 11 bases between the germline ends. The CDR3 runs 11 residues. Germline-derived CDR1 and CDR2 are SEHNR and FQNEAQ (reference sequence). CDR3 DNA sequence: TGTGCCAGTTCCGCAGTGGATGAGCAGTTCTTC. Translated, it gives CASSAVDEQFF.

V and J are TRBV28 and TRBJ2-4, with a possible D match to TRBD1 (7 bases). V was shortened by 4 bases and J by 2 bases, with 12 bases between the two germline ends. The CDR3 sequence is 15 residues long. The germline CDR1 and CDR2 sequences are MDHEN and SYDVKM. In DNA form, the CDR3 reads TGTGCCAGCAGTTCCAGGGGGGTGACCAAAAACATTCAGTACTTC. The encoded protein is CASSSRGVTKNIQYF.

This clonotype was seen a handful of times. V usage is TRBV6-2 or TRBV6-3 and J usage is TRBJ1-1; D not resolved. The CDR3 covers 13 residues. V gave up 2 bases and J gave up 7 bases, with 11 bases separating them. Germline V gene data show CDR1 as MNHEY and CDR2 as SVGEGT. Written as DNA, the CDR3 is TGTGCCAGCAGTTACACCCCCGTTTTTGAAGCTTTCTTT. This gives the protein CASSYTPVFEAFF.

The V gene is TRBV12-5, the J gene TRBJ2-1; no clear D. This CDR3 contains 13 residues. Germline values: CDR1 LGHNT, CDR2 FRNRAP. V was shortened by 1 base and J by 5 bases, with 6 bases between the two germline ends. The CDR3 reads CASGLGRDNEQFF. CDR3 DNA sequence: TGTGCTAGTGGTTTGGGTAGAGACAATGAGCAGTTCTTC.

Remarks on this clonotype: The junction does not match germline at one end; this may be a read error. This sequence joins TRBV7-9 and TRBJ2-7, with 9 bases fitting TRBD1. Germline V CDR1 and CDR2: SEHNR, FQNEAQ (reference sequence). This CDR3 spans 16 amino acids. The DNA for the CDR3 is TGTGCCAGCAGGAACACGAGACAGGGGGTAACCTACGGGCAGTACTTC. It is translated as CASRNTRQGVTYGQYF. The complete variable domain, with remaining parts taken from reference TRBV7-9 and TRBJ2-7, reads DTGVSQNPRHKITKRGQNVTFRCDPISEHNRLYWYRQTLGQGPEFLTYFQNEAQLEKSRLLSDRFSAERPKGSFSTLEIQRTEQGDSAMYLCASRNTRQGVTYGQYFGPGTRLTVT.

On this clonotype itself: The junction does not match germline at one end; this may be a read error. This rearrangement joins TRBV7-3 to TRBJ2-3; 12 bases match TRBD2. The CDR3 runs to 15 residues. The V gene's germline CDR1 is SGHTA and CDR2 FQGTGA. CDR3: CAGRRLAGGTDTQYF. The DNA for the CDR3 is TGTGCCGGCAGAAGACTAGCGGGGGGCACAGATACGCAGTATTTT.

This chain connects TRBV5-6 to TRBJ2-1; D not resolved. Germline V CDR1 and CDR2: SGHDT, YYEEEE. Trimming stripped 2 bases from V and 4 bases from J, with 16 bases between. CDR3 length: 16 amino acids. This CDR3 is CASSFFAQEQYNEQFF. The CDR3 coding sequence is TGTGCCAGCAGCTTTTTTGCGCAGGAACAGTACAATGAGCAGTTCTTC.

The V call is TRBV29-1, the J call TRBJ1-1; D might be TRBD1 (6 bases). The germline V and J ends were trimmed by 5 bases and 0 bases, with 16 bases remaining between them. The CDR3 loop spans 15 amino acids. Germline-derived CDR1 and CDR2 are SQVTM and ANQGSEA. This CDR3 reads CSVLRTVDMNTEAFF. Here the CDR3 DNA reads TGCAGCGTTCTTAGGACAGTAGACATGAACACTGAAGCTTTCTTT. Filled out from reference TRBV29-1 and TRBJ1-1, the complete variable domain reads SAVISQKPSRDICQRGTSLTIQCQVDSQVTMMFWYRQQPGQSLTLIATANQGSEATYESGFVIDKFPISRPNLTFSTLTVSNMSPEDSSIYLCSVLRTVDMNTEAFFGQGTRLTVV.

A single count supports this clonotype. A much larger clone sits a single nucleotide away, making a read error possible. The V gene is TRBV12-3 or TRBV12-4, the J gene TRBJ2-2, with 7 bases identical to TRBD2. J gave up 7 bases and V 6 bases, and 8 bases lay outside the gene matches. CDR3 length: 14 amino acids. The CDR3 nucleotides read TGTGCCAGCAGGGCGGGAGTAGACATCGGGGAGCTGTTTTTT. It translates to CASRAGVDIGELFF.

The CDR3 reads CAGSPRGEGEQFF. Here the CDR3 DNA reads TGTGCTGGCAGCCCGAGGGGGGAGGGTGAGCAGTTCTTC. The chain employs TRBV11-3 and TRBJ2-1; weak D call: TRBD2 (7 bases). The V gene's germline CDR1 is SGHNT and CDR2 YENEEA. The CDR3 runs 13 residues.

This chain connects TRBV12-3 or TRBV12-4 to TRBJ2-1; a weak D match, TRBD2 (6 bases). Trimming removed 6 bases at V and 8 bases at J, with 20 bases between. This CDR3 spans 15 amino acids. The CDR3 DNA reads TGTGCCAGCAGCTCCATGGAGGGGATTTGTGATGAGCAGTTCTTC. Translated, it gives CASSSMEGICDEQFF.